A selection of T cell receptor beta chains follows, all from one sample in a study of shared clonotypes between healthy human individuals. The table came from immunoSEQ multiplex PCR; TCRdb's copy has only in-frame clones and leaves some out. The sample has about 990,000 clones; 70% to 80% are singletons. Sample: memory CD4+ T cells from PBMCs. The receptors here all came from a man aged 18 to 29 in good health. Some clones in this sample may be carry-over from other donors' samples. The CDR3 runs from the conserved cysteine through the conserved F or W. The order of the fields is V gene, CDR3 length, J gene, D gene, clone size, CDR3 DNA, CDR3 protein. A D gene is named only where the DNA matches it firmly. Clone size, where shown, is once, few, many, or a class for clones that have expanded.

V: TRBV5-4
length: 14
J: TRBJ1-2
D: .
size: .
DNA: TGTGCCAGCAGCTCCCGGGACGGGTCCTATGGCTACACCTTC
CDR3: CASSSRDGSYGYTF

V: TRBV6-4
length: 11
J: TRBJ2-7
D: .
size: .
DNA: TGTGCCAGCAGTGTCCCCCACGAGCAGTACTTC
CDR3: CASSVPHEQYF

V: TRBV28
length: 15
J: TRBJ2-3
D: .
size: once
DNA: TGTGCCAGCAGTGTCAGGGGTGATGGCACAGATACGCAGTATTTT
CDR3: CASSVRGDGTDTQYF

V: TRBV9
length: 15
J: TRBJ1-6
D: TRBD1
size: .
DNA: TGTGCCAGCAGCGTAGCTGGGACAGGAGAGACACCCCTCCACTTT
CDR3: CASSVAGTGETPLHF

V: TRBV6-1
length: 16
J: TRBJ2-1
D: .
size: few
DNA: TGTGCCAGCAGTGAACGGGGGGCAGGGACGCCCACTGAGCAGTTCTTC
CDR3: CASSERGAGTPTEQFF

V: TRBV9
length: 16
J: TRBJ2-3
D: TRBD2
size: .
DNA: TGTGCCAGCAGCGGCGCGATCGGGAGGGGCCCAGATACGCAGTATTTT
CDR3: CASSGAIGRGPDTQYF

V: TRBV7-8
length: 16
J: TRBJ2-2
D: .
size: .
DNA: TGTGCCAGCAGCTTAGTTTTTGGGCCTACCACCGGGGAGCTGTTTTTT
CDR3: CASSLVFGPTTGELFF

V: TRBV15
length: 19
J: TRBJ2-1
D: TRBD2
size: .
DNA: TGTGCCACCAGCAGAGGTAGCGCCGCTTTTGCGGGAGCAGACGATGAGCAGTTCTTC
CDR3: CATSRGSAAFAGADDEQFF

V: TRBV7-2
length: 15
J: TRBJ2-5
D: TRBD2
size: .
DNA: TGTGCCAGCAGCGTGCGGGGGTCAGGGAAGGAGACCCAGTACTTC
CDR3: CASSVRGSGKETQYF

V: TRBV4-1
length: 17
J: TRBJ2-3
D: .
size: .
DNA: TGCGCCAGCAGCCAACTAGCTCTGAGAACTAGCACAGATACGCAGTATTTT
CDR3: CASSQLALRTSTDTQYF

V: TRBV28
length: 18
J: TRBJ1-5
D: TRBD1
size: .
DNA: TGTGCCAGCAGCAGCAACCCCCGCGGACAGGGGTTTTTTCAGCCCCAGCATTTT
CDR3: CASSSNPRGQGFFQPQHF

V: TRBV6-1
length: 14
J: TRBJ2-5
D: .
size: .
DNA: TGTGCCAGCAGTGAAAACCGCGGCCAAGAGACCCAGTACTTC
CDR3: CASSENRGQETQYF

V: TRBV21-1
length: 14
J: TRBJ1-2
D: .
size: .
DNA: TGTGCCAGCAGCACACACCATGGAAACTATGGTTACACCTTC
CDR3: CASSTHHGNYGYTF

V: TRBV30
length: 12
J: TRBJ1-1
D: .
size: .
DNA: TGTGCCTGGAGTGTATCATATGCAGAAGCTTTCTTT
CDR3: CAWSVSYAEAFF

V: TRBV28
length: 16
J: TRBJ2-7
D: TRBD1
size: .
DNA: TGTGCCAGCAGCTCTGGGGCCGGACAGGGCTTGTACGAGCAGTACTTC
CDR3: CASSSGAGQGLYEQYF

V: TRBV11-2
length: 13
J: TRBJ1-1
D: .
size: .
DNA: TGTGCCAGCAGCTATGAGCGGGTCGCTGAAGCTTTCTTT
CDR3: CASSYERVAEAFF

V: TRBV4-1
length: 15
J: TRBJ2-1
D: .
size: once
DNA: TGCGCCAGCAGCCCAGGGGACTACCCTGGCGATGAGCAGTTCTTC
CDR3: CASSPGDYPGDEQFF

V: TRBV29-1
length: 14
J: TRBJ2-2
D: TRBD1
size: .
DNA: TGCAGCGTTGTTAGGACAGGAAACACCGGAGAGCTGTTTTTT
CDR3: CSVVRTGNTGELFF

V: TRBV5-1
length: 15
J: TRBJ1-2
D: .
size: .
DNA: TGCGCCAGCAGCTTGGACAGGTCTACGGTTTATGGCTACACCTTC
CDR3: CASSLDRSTVYGYTF

V: TRBV7-3
length: 16
J: TRBJ2-1
D: TRBD2
size: .
DNA: TGTGCCAGCAGCTTAATAATAGGCAGCGGGATGAATGAGCAGTTCTTC
CDR3: CASSLIIGSGMNEQFF

V: TRBV7-9
length: 13
J: TRBJ2-2
D: .
size: .
DNA: TGTGCCAGCAGCTTTCTGGTCCACGGGGAGCTGTTTTTT
CDR3: CASSFLVHGELFF

V: TRBV6-1
length: 16
J: TRBJ1-2
D: .
size: .
DNA: TGTGCCAGCAGTGTGGGGTGGGGGGTCGACAACTATGGCTACACCTTC
CDR3: CASSVGWGVDNYGYTF

V: TRBV18
length: 15
J: TRBJ1-5
D: TRBD1
size: .
DNA: TGTGCCAGCTCACAGGGGGCGAGTGGCAATCAGCCCCAGCATTTT
CDR3: CASSQGASGNQPQHF

V: TRBV5-6
length: 13
J: TRBJ2-7
D: .
size: .
DNA: TGTGCCAGCAGCTTGACCGCTGTCGGCGAGCAGTACTTC
CDR3: CASSLTAVGEQYF

V: TRBV7-2
length: 16
J: TRBJ2-7
D: TRBD2
size: .
DNA: TGTGCCAGCAGCTTAGTGTCCGGCGGGAGCCCCCACGAGCAGTACTTC
CDR3: CASSLVSGGSPHEQYF

V: TRBV28
length: 13
J: TRBJ2-7
D: .
size: .
DNA: TGTGCCAGCAGGGACGTCCTCTCCTACGAGCAGTACTTC
CDR3: CASRDVLSYEQYF

V: TRBV7-2
length: 14
J: TRBJ2-3
D: .
size: once
DNA: TGTGCCAGCAGCTTAGGTACCCAGCCCCATACGCAGTATTTT
CDR3: CASSLGTQPHTQYF

V: TRBV6-1
length: 14
J: TRBJ2-7
D: TRBD2
size: .
DNA: TGTGCCAGCAGGTCTCTGCGGGAGGGCTACGAGCAGTACTTC
CDR3: CASRSLREGYEQYF

V: TRBV10-3
length: 13
J: TRBJ2-1
D: .
size: few
DNA: TGTGCCATCAGCCGCACGACAGAAAATGAGCAGTTCTTC
CDR3: CAISRTTENEQFF

V: TRBV5-1
length: 14
J: TRBJ2-7
D: .
size: .
DNA: TGCGCCAGCAGCTTGGCCTTGGTGAGCTACGAGCAGTACTTC
CDR3: CASSLALVSYEQYF

V: TRBV30
length: 12
J: TRBJ2-3
D: .
size: once
DNA: TGTGCCTTCAGGGGGGCGGGAGATACGCAGTATTTT
CDR3: CAFRGAGDTQYF

V: TRBV10-1
length: 14
J: TRBJ2-5
D: .
size: .
DNA: TGCGCCAGCAGTCTGCAGACAGGACAGGAGACCCAGTACTTC
CDR3: CASSLQTGQETQYF

V: TRBV19
length: 13
J: TRBJ1-5
D: .
size: .
DNA: TGTGCCAGTCATGACAGTGGCAATCAGCCCCAGCATTTT
CDR3: CASHDSGNQPQHF

V: TRBV23-1
length: 20
J: TRBJ1-5
D: .
size: .
DNA: TGCGCCAGCAGTCAACCTGAGATTACGGACAGCGCTAGGTGCAATCAGCCCCAGCATTTT
CDR3: CASSQPEITDSARCNQPQHF

V: TRBV28
length: 14
J: TRBJ1-5
D: .
size: .
DNA: TGTGCCAGCCGTCGCCAGAATAGCAATCAGCCCCAGCATTTT
CDR3: CASRRQNSNQPQHF

V: TRBV5-1
length: 13
J: TRBJ1-1
D: .
size: .
DNA: TGCGCCAGCAGCTTGCGAATGGGCACTGAAGCTTTCTTT
CDR3: CASSLRMGTEAFF

V: TRBV7-3
length: 16
J: TRBJ2-2
D: TRBD1
size: .
DNA: TGTGCCAGCAGCCCCCGGACAGGGGGCAACACCGGGGAGCTGTTTTTT
CDR3: CASSPRTGGNTGELFF

V: TRBV27
length: 15
J: TRBJ2-5
D: TRBD2
size: .
DNA: TGTGCCAGCAGACCCTGGACTAGCAGAGAAGAGACCCAGTACTTC
CDR3: CASRPWTSREETQYF

V: TRBV7-3
length: 14
J: TRBJ2-5
D: TRBD2
size: .
DNA: TGTGCCAGCAGCCGTAGCGGGACTGCAGAGACCCAGTACTTC
CDR3: CASSRSGTAETQYF

V: TRBV29-1
length: 14
J: TRBJ1-1
D: .
size: .
DNA: TGCAGCGTTGAAGGCGGGGAGGGCGGCACTGAAGCTTTCTTT
CDR3: CSVEGGEGGTEAFF

V: TRBV15
length: 14
J: TRBJ1-2
D: .
size: few
DNA: TGTGCCACCAGCAGAGATGGGAGTAACTATGGCTACACCTTC
CDR3: CATSRDGSNYGYTF

V: TRBV7-6
length: 15
J: TRBJ2-1
D: .
size: .
DNA: TGTGCCAGCAGCCACGGTAGGGGGGTCTACAATGAGCAGTTCTTC
CDR3: CASSHGRGVYNEQFF

V: TRBV7-9
length: 14
J: TRBJ1-5
D: .
size: .
DNA: TGTGCCAGCAGCCTCGGGGGTGGTGGTCAGCCCCAGCATTTT
CDR3: CASSLGGGGQPQHF

V: TRBV7-9
length: 16
J: TRBJ1-2
D: .
size: .
DNA: TGTGCCAGCAGCTTCCGGAACGGAGGAGACGGCTATGGCTACACCTTC
CDR3: CASSFRNGGDGYGYTF

V: TRBV7-2
length: 13
J: TRBJ1-1
D: .
size: .
DNA: TGTGCCAGCAGCTTAGCTACACGACAGAGGGCTTTCTTT
CDR3: CASSLATRQRAFF

V: TRBV6-1
length: 14
J: TRBJ1-2
D: .
size: few
DNA: TGTGCCAGCAGAGAAGGGGCAGGCCTTTATGGCTACACCTTC
CDR3: CASREGAGLYGYTF

V: TRBV29-1
length: 14
J: TRBJ2-7
D: TRBD2
size: .
DNA: TGCAGCGTTAAAGAAGGACTAGCGGGGGTCGAGCAGTACTTC
CDR3: CSVKEGLAGVEQYF

V: TRBV27
length: 15
J: TRBJ1-5
D: TRBD1
size: .
DNA: TGTGCCAGCAGTCCATTGACAGGGAGCCATCAGCCCCAGCATTTT
CDR3: CASSPLTGSHQPQHF

V: TRBV28
length: 14
J: TRBJ1-5
D: TRBD1
size: .
DNA: TGTGCCAGCAGTACCAGACAGGGGCCTCAGCCCCAGCATTTT
CDR3: CASSTRQGPQPQHF

V: TRBV11-1
length: 15
J: TRBJ2-1
D: .
size: many
DNA: TGTGCCAGCAGGAACGGGCTCGAGGACTACAATGAGCAGTTCTTC
CDR3: CASRNGLEDYNEQFF

V: TRBV2
length: 11
J: TRBJ2-5
D: .
size: .
DNA: TGTGCCAGCAGTGGTTTGGAGACCCAGTACTTC
CDR3: CASSGLETQYF